This T cell receptor beta chain came from a study of OX40 agonist ivuxolimab in advanced cancers. At the level of the study: The mean age was about 57 years, ranging from about 23 to 79, with around four fifths of participants male. Study-level results: In CD8+ T cells, expanded clones were on average more numerous than in CD4+.

Blood specimens came from baseline, cycle 4 day 1, and cycle 7 day 1. Sequencing was performed with immunoSEQ multiplex PCR; in TCRdb, only in-frame clones are kept and a portion is missing. The sample lists about 51,000 clones; approximately 83% were seen once. Trimming stripped 8 bases from V and 1 base from J, with 8 bases between. Germline assignment: CDR1 SEHNR and CDR2 FQNEAQ (reference sequence). The CDR3 sequence is 13 residues long. Comment on this clone: Its antigen is currently unknown.

This chain links TRBV7-9 with TRBJ1-4; the D gene is possibly TRBD1 (6 bases). The sample in question was CD4+ or CD8+ T cells sorted from blood, obtained in a trial of the OX40 agonist ivuxolimab. The receptor comes from an adult with an advanced solid tumor such as melanoma, head and neck, liver or kidney cancer. The CDR3 region has the DNA TGTGCCAGCGGGACAAGAACTAATGAAAAACTGTTTTTT. Its translation is CASGTRTNEKLFF.